The 21 T cell receptor beta chains presented below share a single source sample, sequenced in a study of long-term antiretroviral therapy in people with HIV. immunoSEQ v3.0 was run at survey level. The repertoire was sequenced with immunoSEQ multiplex PCR; TCRdb's copy has only in-frame clones and lacks some. Of approximately 30,000 clones in the sample, approximately 86% were seen once. Sequences were derived from unsorted PBMCs, sampled 3 years after starting antiretroviral therapy. The source of these receptors is a man in his forties with HIV.

The rearrangement links TRBV7-9 to TRBJ2-3, with TRBD1 matching 7 bases. CDR1 is SEHNR and CDR2 is FQNEAQ in the germline V gene (reference sequence). V was pared by 5 bases and J by 4 bases, with 15 bases of the junction left unmatched. The CDR3 runs to 17 residues. The CDR3 coding sequence is TGTGCCAGCAGCAGACCATCCGGGACAGAGTATCCAGATACGCAGTATTTT. It codes for CASSRPSGTEYPDTQYF.

V usage is TRBV7-9 and J usage is TRBJ2-2; 14 bases agree with TRBD2. V shed 5 bases, J shed 0 bases, and the junction held 8 bases outside the gene matches. The CDR3 has 19 amino acids. Germline CDR1 reads SEHNR; CDR2 reads FQNEAQ (reference sequence). The chain's CDR3 is CASSQGTSGSNANTGELFF. The CDR3 coding sequence is TGTGCCAGCAGCCAAGGGACTAGCGGGAGTAATGCGAACACCGGGGAGCTGTTTTTT.

The chain employs TRBV6-4 and TRBJ1-1, with 7 bases that match TRBD1. From germline, CDR1 is MRHNA and CDR2 SNTAGT. V lost 5 bases, J lost 7 bases, and 10 bases stayed unmatched. The CDR3 is 14 amino acids. CDR3 DNA: TGTGCCAGCAGTCCCAATATACGACAGGGTGAAGCTTTCTTT. Translating it yields CASSPNIRQGEAFF.

This chain joins TRBV9 and TRBJ1-2; D may be TRBD1 (6 bases). The CDR3 has 15 residues. CDR1 and CDR2 (germline): SGDLS, YYNGEE. V dropped 3 bases and J dropped 3 bases, with 15 bases sitting between them. The DNA for the CDR3 is TGTGCCAGCAGCGAGCGGACGGAGGGGGACTATGGCTACACCTTC. Translating gives CASSERTEGDYGYTF.

This chain joins TRBV7-6 and TRBJ2-7, with TRBD1 matching over 9 bases. This CDR3 is built from 16 residues. CDR1 and CDR2 from the germline V gene are SGHVS and FNYEAQ. V shed 1 base, J shed 6 bases, and the junction held 10 bases outside the gene matches. CDR3 loop: CASSLGSPGTGPEQYF. The CDR3 nucleotides are TGTGCCAGCAGCTTAGGAAGCCCCGGGACAGGGCCCGAGCAGTACTTC.

The J gene is TRBJ2-7, the V gene TRBV9; the D gene is possibly TRBD1 (7 bases). Germline V lookup: CDR1 SGDLS, CDR2 YYNGEE. Deletions cut 0 bases from V and 6 bases from J, with 13 bases between. The CDR3 is 14 amino acids. The CDR3 sequence: CASSVGQGEVEQYF. CDR3 DNA: TGTGCCAGCAGCGTAGGGCAGGGGGAGGTCGAGCAGTACTTC.

The V gene is TRBV18, the J gene TRBJ2-2; TRBD1 might be the D (6 bases). This CDR3 spans 15 amino acids. V was shortened by 6 bases and J by 0 bases, with 11 bases between the two germline ends. CDR1 is KGHSH and CDR2 is LQKENI in the germline V gene. CDR3 coding DNA: TGTGCCAGCTCCCCCTGGACAGCGAACACCGGGGAGCTGTTTTTT. Translation gives CASSPWTANTGELFF.

The chain employs TRBV19 and TRBJ2-1; TRBD2 matches 10 bases. Trimming at V came to 7 bases and at J to 9 bases, leaving 3 bases not matched to a gene. Looked up from germline, CDR1 is LNHDA and CDR2 is SQIVND (reference sequence). The CDR3 is made up of 12 amino acids. This chain's CDR3 is CASKREGTEQFF. In DNA form, the CDR3 reads TGTGCCAGTAAGCGGGAGGGCACTGAGCAGTTCTTC.

V gene TRBV19 combines with J gene TRBJ1-1; 8 nucleotides match TRBD1. V trimming: 7 bases; J trimming: 5 bases; junction bases outside the gene matches: 9. The length of the CDR3 is 14 residues. CDR1 is LNHDA, CDR2 SQIVND, per germline (reference sequence). This CDR3 is CASNLRTGRTEAFF. CDR3 bases: TGTGCCAGTAACCTAAGGACAGGGAGGACTGAAGCTTTCTTT.

The CDR3 sequence is CASSLPTAEAFF. In DNA form, the CDR3 reads TGCGCCAGCAGCTTGCCTACAGCTGAAGCTTTCTTT. The rearrangement uses TRBV5-1 and TRBJ1-1; D is ambiguous. CDR3 length equals 12 residues. In germline, CDR1 is SGHRS, CDR2 YFSETQ. V lost 1 base, J lost 6 bases, and 7 bases lay in between.

J is TRBJ1-1 and V is TRBV5-8; D perhaps matches TRBD1 (5 bases). V lost 0 bases and J 4 bases, leaving 10 bases between the germline ends. The CDR3 loop spans 14 amino acids. CDR1 SGHTS and CDR2 YDEGEE come from the germline V gene. CDR3 nucleotides: TGTGCCAGCAGCTTGGTTCCGGGACGCACTGAAGCTTTCTTT. Encoded protein: CASSLVPGRTEAFF.

This chain's CDR3 is CASSFDRGVGGYTF. The CDR3 DNA sequence: TGTGCCAGCAGCTTCGACAGGGGAGTGGGAGGCTACACCTTC. The chain combines TRBV7-9 with TRBJ1-2, with TRBD1 identical over 8 bases. The CDR3 has 14 amino acids. Germline V gene sequence: CDR1 SEHNR, CDR2 FQNEAQ (reference sequence). V dropped 3 bases and J dropped 8; count of bases not matched to a gene: 8.

This clone was observed a few times. V usage is TRBV28 and J usage is TRBJ2-7; unclear D gene. Germline V lookup: CDR1 MDHEN, CDR2 SYDVKM. The CDR3 has 15 residues. Trimming took off 3 bases at V and 0 bases at J, with 12 bases between the two ends. In DNA form, the CDR3 reads TGTGCCAGCAGTTTGAGCCTGACCAACTCCTACGAGCAGTACTTC. Its protein is CASSLSLTNSYEQYF.

The V and J genes are TRBV6-1 and TRBJ1-5, with D maybe TRBD1 (6 bases). V was pared by 1 base and J by 1 base, with 17 bases between. Germline values: CDR1 MNHNS, CDR2 SASEGT. This CDR3 is built from 18 residues. In DNA form, the CDR3 reads TGTGCCAGCAGTGAAGTATTATCGGGGGGCTCAAGCAATCAGCCCCAGCATTTT. Translation: CASSEVLSGGSSNQPQHF.

This chain joins TRBV11-3 and TRBJ2-2; 8 bases agree with TRBD2. The trim removed 7 bases at V and 1 base at J, leaving 8 bases unmatched. The germline CDR1 and CDR2 sequences are SGHNT and YENEEA. The CDR3 has 16 amino acids. DNA for the CDR3: TGTGCCAGCAAACCTTCAAGCGGGAGGAACACCGGGGAGCTGTTTTTT. Translating gives CASKPSSGRNTGELFF. Drawing the rest from reference TRBV11-3 and TRBJ2-2, the complete variable domain is EAGVVQSPRYKIIEKKQPVAFWCNPISGHNTLYWYLQNLGQGPELLIRYENEEAVDDSQLPKDRFSAERLKGVDSTLKIQPAELGDSAVYLCASKPSSGRNTGELFFGEGSRLTVL.

The chain recombines TRBV25-1 with TRBJ1-1; D unclear. V was trimmed by 3 bases and J by 0 bases, leaving 11 bases between them. The CDR3 contains 15 residues. Per germline, CDR1 MGHDK and CDR2 SYGVNS. The CDR3 sequence is CASSDQSAVNTEAFF. The CDR3 nucleotides are TGTGCCAGCAGTGACCAATCGGCAGTGAACACTGAAGCTTTCTTT.

The rearrangement joins TRBV14 to TRBJ2-5, with a weak D call TRBD2 (6 bases). Per germline, CDR1 SGHDN and CDR2 FVKESK. The CDR3 is 17 amino acids. The V end was cut by 3 bases, the J end by 1 base, with 18 bases between. The CDR3 protein is CASSHPPALATQETQYF. In nucleotides, the CDR3 is TGTGCCAGCAGCCACCCCCCGGCCCTAGCGACCCAAGAGACCCAGTACTTC.

This chain links TRBV30 with TRBJ2-5; D possibly uses TRBD1 or TRBD2 (6 bases each). The V gene lost 1 base and the J gene lost 0 bases, with 18 bases spanning the gap. The germline V gene encodes CDR1 GTSNPN and CDR2 SVGIG (reference sequence). The CDR3 runs to 17 residues. The CDR3 DNA reads as TGTGCCTGGAGTGGGGGGGCGACGGACTTGTACCAAGAGACCCAGTACTTC. It yields the protein CAWSGGATDLYQETQYF.

This chain links TRBV6-1 with TRBJ1-2, with 9 bases lining up with TRBD1. The CDR3 totals 12 residues. Germline V CDR1 and CDR2: MNHNS, SASEGT. Trimming removed 8 bases from V and 4 bases from J; junction bases left unmatched: 2. The CDR3, as DNA: TGTGCCAGCGGGACAGGGTTCTATGGCTACACCTTC. Translating it yields CASGTGFYGYTF.

V is TRBV5-6 and J is TRBJ2-7; 10 nucleotides agree with TRBD1. This CDR3 is 15 amino acids long. J lost 7 bases, V lost 4 bases, and 11 bases had no gene match. Germline lookup yields CDR1 SGHDT and CDR2 YYEEEE. The CDR3 loop reads CASSPADRGRGEQYF. CDR3 sequence (DNA): TGTGCCAGCAGCCCGGCCGACAGGGGGCGAGGGGAGCAGTACTTC.

The V call is TRBV6-5, the J call TRBJ2-7; TRBD1 matches 11 bases. The CDR3 extends over 15 amino acids. Germline V gene data show CDR1 as MNHEY and CDR2 as SVGAGI. Trimming at V came to 4 bases and at J to 2 bases, leaving 4 bases not matched to a gene. CDR3 coding DNA: TGTGCCAGCAGTTTGGGACAGGGGGATCCCTACGAGCAGTACTTC. This codes for CASSLGQGDPYEQYF.